What follows describes a single T cell receptor beta chain. Its antigen is as yet unknown. The CDR3 covers 15 residues. V was clipped by 2 bases and J by 7 bases; unmatched bases: 8. CDR1 MNHEY and CDR2 SVGAGI come from the germline V gene. The data belong to a study of cytomegalovirus exposure and HLA in healthy donors. Points from the study as a whole: Reported findings show TCR beta sequences accurately forecast HLA-A and HLA-B alleles in most subjects. Analysis was carried out at a later point, and it linked a missense DCLRE1C variant to TCR beta V- and J-gene trimming. High sensitivity and specificity were reportedly achieved when the classifier diagnosed cytomegalovirus status.

The PCR contained 60 Vbeta and 13 Jbeta primers. Clones were read by immunoSEQ multiplex PCR, and TCRdb kept only the in-frame ones, dropping some. This sample has about 60,000 clones, with approximately 89% found just once. Sequencing was done on a sample of PBMCs. The chain has TRBV6-5 and TRBJ2-1, with 7 bases fitting TRBD1. The receptor was isolated from a man aged 18-30 years in good health and CMV-seronegative. CDR3 loop: CASSYTDRVINEQFF. In nucleotides, the CDR3 is TGTGCCAGCAGTTACACCGACAGGGTGATTAATGAGCAGTTCTTC.